Here is one T cell receptor beta chain with its context. The target antigen is unknown. TCR beta sequencing was performed on blood CD8+ and CD4+ T cells. FACS enriched CD8+ TEMRA cells, while bulk CD8+ and CD4+ were negatively isolated. RNA in amounts of about 0.5 to 1 ug was reverse transcribed with random hexamers. An immunoSEQ multiplex PCR generated amplified TCR beta CDR3 products spanning 54 Vbeta and 13 Jbeta. TCRdb passed the immunoSEQ multiplex PCR reads through MiXCR, listing each CDR3 protein once. The sample lists some 120,000 distinct CDR3 sequences; under 95% were seen once. V was clipped by 0 bases and J by 5 bases, with 8 bases between them. The CDR3 covers 13 residues. The data belong to a study of CD8 T cells in Susac syndrome. Points from the study as a whole: The study's TCR sequencing and HLA analysis drew on a certain number of individuals. That number was acknowledged as relatively small.

The sequencing input was CD8+ T cells from PBMCs. This receptor was obtained from a human donor in good health. This chain connects TRBV12-3 or TRBV12-4 to TRBJ2-7; D perhaps matches TRBD1 (5 bases). This CDR3 is CASSLAEGDEQYF. Written as DNA, the CDR3 is TGTGCCAGCAGTTTAGCAGAAGGGGACGAGCAGTACTTC.